This section outlines one TCR beta chain sequence together with its context. Its antigen is not identified. The germline CDR1 and CDR2 sequences are SEHNR and FQNEAQ (reference sequence). V shed 0 bases, J shed 5 bases, and the junction held 6 bases outside the gene matches. The CDR3 is made up of 16 amino acids. The sample is drawn from a study of OX40 agonist ivuxolimab in advanced cancers. General study findings and limits: CD4+ and CD8+ blood T cells expanded clonally by week 6 at 0.1 to 3.0 mg/kg. Partly responding patients at 0.1-3.0 mg/kg showed some of the smallest clonal expansion.

The table came from immunoSEQ multiplex PCR; TCRdb's copy has only in-frame clones and leaves some out. Here the sample spans some 40,000 clones, approximately 82% being singletons. This specimen consisted of CD4+ or CD8+ T cells sorted from blood, obtained in a trial of the OX40 agonist ivuxolimab. This rearrangement joins TRBV7-9 to TRBJ1-2; 10 bases map to TRBD1. The sequence was obtained from an adult with an advanced solid tumor such as melanoma, head and neck, liver or kidney cancer. The CDR3: CASSLALGQGRYGYTF. As DNA, the CDR3 is TGTGCCAGCAGCTTAGCGCTGGGACAGGGGAGGTATGGCTACACCTTC. The whole variable domain, filled in from reference TRBV7-9 and TRBJ1-2, reads DTGVSQNPRHKITKRGQNVTFRCDPISEHNRLYWYRQTLGQGPEFLTYFQNEAQLEKSRLLSDRFSAERPKGSFSTLEIQRTEQGDSAMYLCASSLALGQGRYGYTFGSGTRLTVV.